This T cell receptor (beta chain) was documented in a study of T cell responses to AZD1222 COVID-19 vaccine. Findings and limits, study-wide: Breadth and depth of Spike-specific TCRs rose after two AZD1222 doses. Within unmutated variant regions lay the reported targets of nearly half of spike-specific TCRs.

Generated by immunoSEQ multiplex PCR, the TCRdb table keeps only in-frame clones and is missing some. The table includes 150,000 or so clones, 85% to 95% detected once. V was pared by 5 bases and J by 0 bases, with 3 bases of the junction left unmatched. Germline V gene data show CDR1 as SGHTA and CDR2 as FQGTGA. CDR3 size: 15 residues. Notes on this clone: Its target is not known.

The sample in question was peripheral blood, obtained on day 0 of AZD1222 vaccination. The sequence was obtained from an adult in good health. V and J are TRBV7-3 and TRBJ1-3, with 8 bases fitting TRBD1. The CDR3 loop reads CASSLGTGSGNTIYF. CDR3 nucleotides: TGTGCCAGCAGCCTAGGGACAGGCTCTGGAAACACCATATATTTT. Drawing the rest from reference TRBV7-3 and TRBJ1-3, the complete variable domain is GAGVSQTPSNKVTEKGKYVELRCDPISGHTALYWYRQSLGQGPEFLIYFQGTGAADDSGLPNDRFFAVRPEGSVSTLKIQRTERGDSAVYLCASSLGTGSGNTIYFGEGSWLTVV.